This T cell receptor beta chain was captured by sequencing in a study of tissue T cells after allogeneic stem cell transplantation. Study results and limitations: TCR repertoires tracked anatomic similarity, regardless of disease or transplant status.

Worth noting for this clone: What it binds is not known.

The method was immunoSEQ multiplex PCR; TCRdb's version includes in-frame clones alone and lacks a portion of them. The sample has approximately 12,000 clones, 70% seen once. J lost 12 bases, V lost 2 bases, and 13 bases had no gene match. This CDR3 is 15 amino acids long. Germline CDR1 reads SGHTA; CDR2 reads FQGNSA. Source: tissue from the right colon, taken at autopsy. V usage is TRBV7-2 and J usage is TRBJ2-1, with 7 bases fitting TRBD2. The receptor's source is a woman between 18 and 55 years old with breast cancer. The CDR3 DNA follows: TGTGCCAGCAGCTTATCCCCGTCTAGCGGCATAAGGCAGTTCTTC. This encodes CASSLSPSSGIRQFF.